This passage covers 26 T cell receptor beta chains from one sample sequenced in a study of neoadjuvant anti-PD-1 for oral cavity cancer. Some clones are missing from TCRdb's copy, which holds only in-frame ones; the method was immunoSEQ multiplex PCR. Among under 8,000 clones listed, over 70% were seen once. Here the sequenced sample was PBMCs, taken before nivolumab (anti-PD-1) treatment. The receptors originated from a person between 40 and 85 years old with oral cavity squamous cell carcinoma.

The V call is TRBV13, the J call TRBJ2-1, with D possibly matching TRBD2 (6 bases). From germline, CDR1 is PRHDT and CDR2 FYEKMQ (reference sequence). Trimming took 5 bases from V and 2 from J, leaving 16 bases between them. CDR3 size: 16 residues. CDR3 DNA: TGTGCCAGCAGCCCCCGGGGAGGACTACCCTACAATGAGCAGTTCTTC. This encodes CASSPRGGLPYNEQFF.

The V call is TRBV7-2, the J call TRBJ1-3; weak D call: TRBD1 (5 bases). The CDR3 has 15 residues. Germline V gene lookup returns CDR1 SGHTA and CDR2 FQGNSA. The germline V and J ends were trimmed by 0 bases and 5 bases, with 11 bases remaining between them. For the CDR3, the DNA is TGTGCCAGCAGCTTAGCAGGCGGGGGTCGAAACACCATATATTTT. As protein: CASSLAGGGRNTIYF.

This chain joins TRBV6-1 and TRBJ2-1; TRBD2 aligns across 7 bases. Germline CDR1 MNHNS, CDR2 SASEGT. V gave up 3 bases and J gave up 9 bases; unmatched junction bases: 2. This CDR3 comprises 12 residues. For the CDR3, the DNA is TGTGCCAGCAGTGATTGGGGGGGTGAGCAGTTCTTC. Encoded protein: CASSDWGGEQFF.

This clone was counted between two and nine times. J is TRBJ1-2 and V is TRBV19; D unresolved. The V gene lost 7 bases and the J gene lost 4 bases, with 10 bases spanning the gap. CDR3 length equals 12 residues. The germline gives CDR1 LNHDA, CDR2 SQIVND (reference sequence). The CDR3 loop is CASKGRSYGYTF. CDR3 in DNA: TGTGCCAGTAAGGGCAGGAGCTATGGCTACACCTTC.

The chain employs TRBV11-3 and TRBJ2-7, with D possibly TRBD1 on 5 matching bases. This CDR3 has 13 amino acids. Trimming stripped 5 bases from V and 4 bases from J, with 12 bases between. In germline, CDR1 is SGHNT, CDR2 YENEEA. This chain's CDR3 is CASSIGHPYEQYF. For the CDR3, the DNA is TGTGCCAGCAGCATTGGACATCCTTACGAGCAGTACTTC.

The rearrangement links TRBV5-4 to TRBJ2-3, with D unresolved. The CDR3 is 14 residues long. Germline V gene sequence: CDR1 SGHNT, CDR2 YYREEE (reference sequence). With 4 bases removed from V and 0 bases from J, the gap between germline ends came to 9 bases. CDR3 nucleotide sequence: TGTGCCAGCAGCGAGAAGACTAGCACAGATACGCAGTATTTT. It encodes CASSEKTSTDTQYF.

As to this clone: In the same sample, other DNA sequences code for this CDR3. The CDR3: CASSLLGQGQETQYF. For the CDR3, the DNA is TGTGCCAGCAGCCTGCTGGGACAGGGGCAAGAGACCCAGTACTTC. The chain joins TRBV5-6 to TRBJ2-5, with 10 bases lining up with TRBD1. The CDR3 covers 15 residues. Losses at the gene ends were 4 bases for V and 2 bases for J; bases not matched to a gene: 5. Looked up from germline, CDR1 is SGHDT and CDR2 is YYEEEE.

The sample holds a few counts of this clone. The gene calls are TRBV7-3 and TRBJ2-3; TRBD1 aligns across 8 bases. The V gene's germline CDR1 is SGHTA and CDR2 FQGTGA. Germline trimming cut 5 bases from V and 4 bases from J; bases unmatched to any gene: 5. The CDR3 covers 14 residues. The CDR3 loop is CASSATGEADTQYF. Here the CDR3 DNA reads TGTGCCAGCAGCGCGACAGGGGAGGCAGATACGCAGTATTTT.

The chain carries TRBV7-8 and TRBJ2-7; a weak D match, TRBD2 (6 bases). Looked up from germline, CDR1 is SGHVS and CDR2 is FQNEAQ. V was clipped by 8 bases and J by 3 bases, with 20 bases between them. The CDR3 runs to 15 residues. The CDR3 loop reads CASGGAGTGIYEQYF. CDR3 nucleotides: TGTGCCAGCGGAGGGGCCGGGACGGGGATCTACGAGCAGTACTTC.

This clone has only a few counts. This chain connects TRBV5-1 to TRBJ1-2; 10 bases map to TRBD1. The V gene end was trimmed by 6 bases and the J gene end by 4 bases; junction bases not matched to a gene: 9. Germline CDR1 and CDR2: SGHRS and YFSETQ. The CDR3 extends over 15 amino acids. CDR3 bases: TGCGCCAGCACTTCGGGACAGGGGCTGGTCTATGGCTACACCTTC. This encodes CASTSGQGLVYGYTF.

The genes are TRBV10-3 and TRBJ2-3; 8 bases map to TRBD2. J was trimmed by 5 bases and V by 11 bases; bases with no gene match: 6. Germline CDR1 ENHRY, CDR2 SYGVKD. CDR3 length equals 12 residues. The CDR3 sequence is CAVSREGDTQYF. CDR3 bases: TGTGCCGTCTCCCGGGAGGGAGATACGCAGTATTTT.

This clone came up a few times. The rearrangement joins TRBV29-1 to TRBJ1-1, with no clear D. CDR3 size: 10 residues. V shed 3 bases and J shed 6 bases, with 5 bases lying between them. CDR1 is SQVTM and CDR2 is ANQGSEA in the germline V gene. CDR3 region: CSVEVAEAFF. The DNA for the CDR3 is TGCAGCGTTGAGGTGGCTGAAGCTTTCTTT.

The genes are TRBV2 and TRBJ2-5, with D uncertain. With 2 bases removed from V and 1 base from J, the gap between germline ends came to 8 bases. This CDR3 region has 14 residues. Germline V gene sequence: CDR1 SNHLY, CDR2 FYNNEI. The CDR3 DNA reads as TGTGCCAGCAGTGAAACAAACGCCCAAGAGACCCAGTACTTC. Its translation is CASSETNAQETQYF.

V usage is TRBV4-1 and J usage is TRBJ2-5; 7 bases are shared with TRBD1. With 4 bases clipped from V and 4 bases from J, the junction kept 6 bases outside the gene matches. The CDR3 has 14 amino acids. Germline V gene sequence: CDR1 MGHRA, CDR2 YSYEKL. The CDR3 nucleotides are TGCGCCAGCAGCCTGGGGGCAGGGGGAGAGACCCAGTACTTC. It yields the protein CASSLGAGGETQYF.

This CDR3 reads CASSLATYEQYF. The CDR3 region has the DNA TGTGCCAGCAGCCTTGCCACCTACGAGCAGTACTTC. V usage is TRBV7-2 and J usage is TRBJ2-7, with unresolved D. CDR3 length: 12 amino acids. Trimming pared 5 bases from V and 2 bases from J, leaving 7 bases between. The germline V gene encodes CDR1 SGHTA and CDR2 FQGNSA.

The V call is TRBV9, the J call TRBJ2-6; unclear D gene. Germline lookup yields CDR1 SGDLS and CDR2 YYNGEE. CDR3 length: 15 residues. The V gene lost 0 bases and the J gene lost 0 bases, with 4 bases spanning the gap. In DNA form, the CDR3 reads TGTGCCAGCAGCGTAGGCGGCTCTGGGGCCAACGTCCTGACTTTC. This gives the protein CASSVGGSGANVLTF. Combining the CDR3 with reference TRBV9 and TRBJ2-6 gives the whole variable domain DSGVTQTPKHLITATGQRVTLRCSPRSGDLSVYWYQQSLDQGLQFLIQYYNGEERAKGNILERFSAQQFPDLHSELNLSSLELGDSALYFCASSVGGSGANVLTFGAGSRLTVL.

This chain links TRBV9 with TRBJ2-3, with 7 bases that match TRBD1. CDR3 size: 16 residues. Germline V gives CDR1 SGDLS, CDR2 YYNGEE. Germline trimming cut 2 bases from V and 0 bases from J; bases unmatched to any gene: 6. CDR3 in DNA: TGTGCCAGCAGCGTTCAGGGACAGTTCAGCACAGATACGCAGTATTTT. This translates into CASSVQGQFSTDTQYF.

This chain connects TRBV6-5 to TRBJ2-7; D unclear. Trimming removed 4 bases from V and 5 bases from J, with 9 bases in between. The germline V gene has CDR1 MNHEY and CDR2 SVGAGI. CDR3 size: 12 residues. The DNA of the CDR3 is TGTGCCAGCAGTTCTTCAAAAAACGAGCAGTACTTC. The encoded protein is CASSSSKNEQYF.

The J gene is TRBJ2-4, the V gene TRBV27; TRBD2 matches 7 bases. Germline CDR1 is MNHEY and CDR2 is SMNVEV (reference sequence). CDR3 length: 16 residues. V lost 1 base to trimming and J lost 2 bases; unmatched junction nucleotides: 5. The CDR3 reads CASSLWASGTKNIQYF. The CDR3 DNA is TGTGCCAGCAGTTTATGGGCTAGCGGAACCAAAAACATTCAGTACTTC.

The chain is built from TRBV5-1 and TRBJ2-7; D is unclear. Germline CDR1 is SGHRS and CDR2 is YFSETQ. Trimming stripped 4 bases from V and 0 bases from J, with 14 bases between. The CDR3 covers 15 residues. The CDR3 loop is CASSPDGRVSYEQYF. The CDR3 DNA reads TGCGCCAGCAGCCCCGACGGACGAGTCTCCTACGAGCAGTACTTC.

V gene TRBV7-2 combines with J gene TRBJ2-7; maybe TRBD1 (5 bases). Germline V gene data show CDR1 as SGHTA and CDR2 as FQGNSA. The CDR3 is 14 residues long. Trimming stripped 5 bases from V and 0 bases from J, with 11 bases between. CDR3 sequence reads: CASSVGALSYEQYF. DNA for the CDR3: TGTGCCAGCAGCGTAGGGGCCCTCTCCTACGAGCAGTACTTC.

The table lists this clone with a count of one. The J gene is TRBJ2-7, the V gene TRBV9; 7 positions agree with TRBD2. Germline trimming cut 2 bases from V and 2 bases from J; bases unmatched to any gene: 4. The CDR3 sequence is 14 residues long. CDR1 is SGDLS and CDR2 is YYNGEE in the germline V gene. CDR3 in DNA: TGTGCCAGCAGCGTGAGCGGGGACCCCTACGAGCAGTACTTC. Translation gives CASSVSGDPYEQYF.

This clone was seen a few times. This sequence joins TRBV5-4 and TRBJ2-1, with 8 bases matching TRBD2. This CDR3 comprises 15 residues. Trimming cost V 0 bases and J 2 bases; bases outside gene matches: 1. Germline loops: CDR1 SGHNT, CDR2 YYREEE (reference sequence). This CDR3 reads CASSLGGGPYNEQFF. CDR3 DNA: TGTGCCAGCAGCTTGGGCGGGGGGCCCTACAATGAGCAGTTCTTC. Combining the CDR3 with reference TRBV5-4 and TRBJ2-1 gives the whole variable domain ETGVTQSPTHLIKTRGQQVTLRCSSQSGHNTVSWYQQALGQGPQFIFQYYREEENGRGNFPPRFSGLQFPNYSSELNVNALELDDSALYLCASSLGGGPYNEQFFGPGTRLTVL.

This clone occurred a few times. The J gene is TRBJ2-7, the V gene TRBV29-1, with a tentative D call TRBD2 (7 bases). CDR3 length: 12 amino acids. Germline CDR1 reads SQVTM; CDR2 reads ANQGSEA. V shed 5 bases and J shed 4 bases, with 12 bases lying between them. In DNA, the CDR3 is TGCAGCGTTCAGGGGAGGGGATACGAGCAGTACTTC. Its protein is CSVQGRGYEQYF.

The rearrangement uses TRBV4-2 and TRBJ2-7; perhaps TRBD2 as D (5 bases). V lost 0 bases to trimming and J lost 2 bases, with 11 bases between them. There are 15 residues in the CDR3. Per germline, CDR1 LGHNA and CDR2 YNFKEQ. DNA of the CDR3: TGTGCCAGCAGCCAAGAAGAGGGAAGCACCTACGAGCAGTACTTC. This gives the protein CASSQEEGSTYEQYF.

V usage is TRBV29-1 and J usage is TRBJ1-1, with TRBD1 matching over 8 bases. The CDR3 covers 17 residues. The V segment lost 4 bases and the J segment 0 bases; nucleotides outside the gene matches: 13. The V gene's germline CDR1 is SQVTM and CDR2 ANQGSEA. The CDR3: CSVATLRDRRMNTEAFF. The CDR3 bases are TGCAGCGTTGCCACATTGAGGGACAGGCGTATGAACACTGAAGCTTTCTTT.